Shown below are 15 T cell receptor beta chains from a single sample sequenced in a study of CD8 T cells in Susac syndrome (dated by TCRdb to between 2017 and 2020). Receptor amplification or capture employed the immunoSEQ multiplex PCR assay. RNA was extracted using the RNeasy kit, and about 0.5 to 1 ug of the RNA was reverse transcribed with random hexamers. The public reads were reprocessed in TCRdb via fastp at Q25 and MiXCR, keeping in-frame beta chains. Rows with one shared CDR3 protein collapse into an entry with the most common genes and DNA. The sample yields about 300,000 distinct CDR3 sequences; 65% to 90% were counted once. Roughly 0.21% of the sample belongs to the ten largest clones. The sequenced sample consisted of CD8+ T cells from PBMCs. These receptors originate from a human donor with multiple sclerosis.

This chain links TRBV19 with TRBJ1-5; D not resolved. V lost 5 bases and J lost 1, with 12 bases in between. The CDR3 length is 15 residues. Germline lookup yields CDR1 LNHDA and CDR2 SQIVND (reference sequence). The chain's CDR3 is CASSSSDLSNQPQHF. The CDR3 DNA is TGTGCCAGTAGTTCTTCTGATCTGAGCAATCAGCCCCAGCATTTT. Supplemented by reference TRBV19 and TRBJ1-5, the full variable domain reads DGGITQSPKYLFRKEGQNVTLSCEQNLNHDAMYWYRQDPGQGLRLIYYSQIVNDFQKGDIAEGYSVSREKKESFPLTVTSAQKNPTAFYLCASSSSDLSNQPQHFGDGTRLSIL.

The chain employs TRBV4-3 and TRBJ2-5, with a possible D match to TRBD2 (6 bases). The CDR3 has 17 residues. The germline V and J ends were trimmed by 4 bases and 2 bases, with 20 bases remaining between them. Germline CDR1 LGHNA, CDR2 YSLEER. CDR3 protein: CASSPWTTAEPQETQYF. In DNA form, the CDR3 reads TGCGCCAGCAGCCCATGGACTACAGCGGAACCGCAAGAGACCCAGTACTTC.

This clonotype was seen just once. This CDR3 fails to terminate in the conserved phenylalanine or tryptophan, so it likely reflects a read error. V gene TRBV12-3 or TRBV12-4 combines with J gene TRBJ2-7, with 9 bases matching TRBD2. The CDR3 runs 16 residues. J gave up 3 bases and V 5 bases, and 11 bases lay outside the gene matches. CDR3 coding DNA: TGTGCCAGCAGTACCTCACCGGGACTAGCAGTCTACGAGCAGTACTCC. It yields the protein CASSTSPGLAVYEQYS.

V is TRBV18 and J is TRBJ2-3; tentative D call: TRBD1 (5 bases). CDR1 is KGHSH and CDR2 is LQKENI in the germline V gene. The CDR3 sequence is 14 residues long. V was trimmed by 3 bases and J by 9 bases, leaving 16 bases between them. CDR3 residues: CASSPNNDSQTQYF. Here the CDR3 DNA reads TGTGCCAGCTCACCCAATAACGACAGTCAAACGCAGTATTTT.

The chain links TRBV20-1 to TRBJ1-1; D is ambiguous. The V end was cut by 4 bases, the J end by 3 bases, with 12 bases between. CDR1 and CDR2 (germline): DFQATT, SNEGSKA (reference sequence). CDR3 length: 13 residues. CDR3 sequence reads: CSATGQYDTEAFF. CDR3 coding DNA: TGCAGTGCTACTGGCCAGTATGACACTGAAGCTTTCTTT.

The genes are TRBV3-1 and TRBJ2-3; D ambiguous. The germline V and J ends were trimmed by 4 bases and 2 bases, with 13 bases remaining between them. The CDR3 runs to 15 residues. Looked up from germline, CDR1 is LGHDT and CDR2 is YNNKEL (reference sequence). CDR3 region: CASSPVLPFTDTQYF. The DNA for the CDR3 is TGTGCCAGCAGCCCGGTCCTCCCCTTCACAGATACGCAGTATTTT.

V gene TRBV13 combines with J gene TRBJ2-7; D is unresolved. Germline loops: CDR1 PRHDT, CDR2 FYEKMQ (reference sequence). The CDR3 runs to 14 residues. V shed 2 bases and J shed 1 base, with 9 bases lying between them. CDR3 nucleotides: TGTGCCAGCAGCTTAAGGGTTGAGTCCTACGAGCAGTACTTC. This translates into CASSLRVESYEQYF.

As concerns this clonotype: A read error may account for a junction end that differs from germline. The chain uses TRBV30 and TRBJ1-2; maybe TRBD1 (5 bases). CDR3 length: 15 amino acids. CDR1 and CDR2 (germline): GTSNPN, SVGIG (reference sequence). CDR3 in amino acids: CAWSAGLLSGDGYTF. CDR3 nucleotide sequence: TGTGCCTGGAGTGCGGGACTGCTCTCGGGGGATGGGTACACCTTC.

The chain employs TRBV7-9 and TRBJ2-1; no clear D gene. The CDR3 is 16 residues long. V lost 1 base and J 2 bases, leaving 12 bases between the germline ends. Germline values: CDR1 SEHNR, CDR2 FQNEAQ (reference sequence). The CDR3 nucleotides read TGTGCCAGCAGCTTAGGTGGTCTACCTCCCTACAATGAGCAGTTCTTC. Translating it yields CASSLGGLPPYNEQFF.

The table lists this clonotype with a count of one. The V gene is TRBV7-3, the J gene TRBJ2-1; D is ambiguous. Trimming pared 4 bases from V and 5 bases from J, leaving 9 bases between. Germline V gene lookup returns CDR1 SGHTA and CDR2 FQGTGA. The CDR3 loop spans 13 amino acids. The CDR3 loop reads CASSSPPDNEQFF. In DNA, the CDR3 is TGTGCCAGCAGCTCCCCCCCTGACAATGAGCAGTTCTTC.

This chain's CDR3 is CASSQLEETQYF. The CDR3 DNA follows: TGTGCCAGCAGTCAGCTGGAAGAGACCCAGTACTTC. This chain connects TRBV12-3 or TRBV12-4 to TRBJ2-5; D is unclear. CDR3 length: 12 amino acids. V lost 5 bases, J lost 3 bases, and 7 bases lay in between.

The chain uses TRBV12-3 or TRBV12-4 and TRBJ2-2; D perhaps matches TRBD2 (5 bases). The CDR3 is 15 amino acids. Trimming left V 6 bases short and J 0 bases short, with 11 bases between. CDR3: CASSPSFANTGELFF. CDR3 in DNA: TGTGCCAGCAGCCCTAGCTTCGCGAACACCGGGGAGCTGTTTTTT.

V is TRBV15 and J is TRBJ2-7, with a weak D call TRBD2 (5 bases). Germline lookup yields CDR1 LNHNV and CDR2 YYDKDF (reference sequence). CDR3 size: 17 residues. V shed 0 bases and J shed 1 base, with 16 bases lying between them. The CDR3, as DNA: TGTGCCACCAGCAGAGAGACGTACGGGGTCGAATCCTACGAGCAGTACTTC. Protein: CATSRETYGVESYEQYF.

The rearrangement links TRBV7-9 to TRBJ2-5; no definite D call. This CDR3 contains 15 residues. From germline, CDR1 is SEHNR and CDR2 FQNEAQ (reference sequence). V was trimmed by 0 bases and J by 3 bases, leaving 11 bases between them. The CDR3 protein is CASSLAPSAEETQYF. In DNA form, the CDR3 reads TGTGCCAGCAGCTTAGCTCCCAGCGCAGAAGAGACCCAGTACTTC.

J is TRBJ1-1 and V is TRBV4-3; D is perhaps TRBD1 (6 bases). CDR1 is LGHNA, CDR2 YSLEER, per germline. This CDR3 region has 16 residues. Trimming removed 0 bases at V and 0 bases at J, with 11 bases between. CDR3 residues: CASSQEGGLMNTEAFF. The CDR3 DNA sequence: TGCGCCAGCAGCCAAGAGGGGGGCCTCATGAACACTGAAGCTTTCTTT.